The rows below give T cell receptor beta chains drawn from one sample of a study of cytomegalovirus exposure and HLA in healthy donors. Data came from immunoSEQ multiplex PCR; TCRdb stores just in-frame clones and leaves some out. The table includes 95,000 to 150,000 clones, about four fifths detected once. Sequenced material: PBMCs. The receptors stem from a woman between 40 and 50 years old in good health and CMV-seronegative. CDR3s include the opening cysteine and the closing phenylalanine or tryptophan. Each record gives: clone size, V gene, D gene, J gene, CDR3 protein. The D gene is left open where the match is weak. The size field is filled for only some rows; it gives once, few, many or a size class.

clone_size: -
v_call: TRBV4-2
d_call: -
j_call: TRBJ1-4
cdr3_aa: CASSQIRSRGSTTNEKLFF

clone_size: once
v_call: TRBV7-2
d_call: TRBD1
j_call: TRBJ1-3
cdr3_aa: CASSFLPGTASGNTIYF

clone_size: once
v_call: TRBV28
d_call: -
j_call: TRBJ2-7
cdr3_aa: CASSYRVSTLGEQYF

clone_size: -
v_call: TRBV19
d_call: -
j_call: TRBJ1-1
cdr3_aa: CASSMQGRTEAFF

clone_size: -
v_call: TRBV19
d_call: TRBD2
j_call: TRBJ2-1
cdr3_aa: CASSTRLAGGDEQFF

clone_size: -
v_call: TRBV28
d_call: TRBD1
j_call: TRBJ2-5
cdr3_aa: CASSPPTGGETQYF

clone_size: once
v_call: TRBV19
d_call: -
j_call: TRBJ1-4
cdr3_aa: CASSIGGASEKLFF

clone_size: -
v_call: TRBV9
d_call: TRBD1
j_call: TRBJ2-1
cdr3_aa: CASSPQRGQGFYNEQFF

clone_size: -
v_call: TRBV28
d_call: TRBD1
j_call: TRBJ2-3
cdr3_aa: CASSPSLKDRGTDTQYF

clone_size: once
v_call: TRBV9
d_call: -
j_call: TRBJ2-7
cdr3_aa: CASSVGGDPWSYEQYF

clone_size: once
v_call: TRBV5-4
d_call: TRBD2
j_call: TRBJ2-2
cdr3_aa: CAGSLPGTSGGELFF

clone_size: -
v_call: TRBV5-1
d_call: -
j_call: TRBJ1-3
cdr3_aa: CASSLGGNSGNTIYF

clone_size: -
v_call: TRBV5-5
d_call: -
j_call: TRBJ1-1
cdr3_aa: CASSSSGFTEAFF

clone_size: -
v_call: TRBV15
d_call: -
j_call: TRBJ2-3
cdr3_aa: CATSRAVDTQYF

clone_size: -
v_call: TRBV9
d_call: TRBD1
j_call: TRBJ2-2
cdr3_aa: CASSAKPRTGGTGELFF

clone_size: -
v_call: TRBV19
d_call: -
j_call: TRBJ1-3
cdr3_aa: CASSTADSGNTIYF

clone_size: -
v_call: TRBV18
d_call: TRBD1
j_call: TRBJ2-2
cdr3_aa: CASSPRQGAGGELFF

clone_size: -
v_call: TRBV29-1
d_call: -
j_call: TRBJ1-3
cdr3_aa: CSVVADSHLLSGNTIYF

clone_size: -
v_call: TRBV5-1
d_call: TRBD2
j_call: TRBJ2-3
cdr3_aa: CASRRSGTSTDTQYF

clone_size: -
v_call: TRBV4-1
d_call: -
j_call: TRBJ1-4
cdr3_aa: CASSSLPTSRGEKLFF

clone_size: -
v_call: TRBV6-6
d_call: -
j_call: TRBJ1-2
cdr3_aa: CASSGGGAYGYTF

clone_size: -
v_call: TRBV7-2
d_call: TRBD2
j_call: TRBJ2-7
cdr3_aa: CASSLVGGDYEQYF

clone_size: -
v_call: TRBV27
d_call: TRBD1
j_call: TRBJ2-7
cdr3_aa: CASSLGQVYEQYF

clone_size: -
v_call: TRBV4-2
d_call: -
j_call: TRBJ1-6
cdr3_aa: CASSQEPLRTDYNSPLHF

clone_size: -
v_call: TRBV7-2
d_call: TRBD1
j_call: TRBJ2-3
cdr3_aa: CASSLVGTEGDTQYF

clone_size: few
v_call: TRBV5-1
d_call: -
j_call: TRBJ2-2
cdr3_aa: CASSLASGRTGELFF

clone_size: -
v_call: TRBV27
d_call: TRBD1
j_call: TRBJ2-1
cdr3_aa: CASSITGGSSYNEQFF

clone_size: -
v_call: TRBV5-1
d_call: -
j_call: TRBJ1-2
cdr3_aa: CASSDTDINYGYTF

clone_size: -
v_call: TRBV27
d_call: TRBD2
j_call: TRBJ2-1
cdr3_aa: CASRPGLAVYNEQFF

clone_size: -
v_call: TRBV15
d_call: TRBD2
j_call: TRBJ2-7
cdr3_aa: CATSRGISGVSEQYF

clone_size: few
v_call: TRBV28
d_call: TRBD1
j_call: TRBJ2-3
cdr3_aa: CASSLTGGGEDTQYF

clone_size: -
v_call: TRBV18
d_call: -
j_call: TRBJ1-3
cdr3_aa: CASSPPRGLSGNTIYF

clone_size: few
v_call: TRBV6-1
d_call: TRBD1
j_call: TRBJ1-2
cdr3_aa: CASSERTGGNYGYTF

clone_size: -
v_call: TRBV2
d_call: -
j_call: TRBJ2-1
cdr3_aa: CASSNPGLRGNNEQFF

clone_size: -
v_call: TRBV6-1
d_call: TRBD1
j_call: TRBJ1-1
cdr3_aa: CASSQGVGTEAFF

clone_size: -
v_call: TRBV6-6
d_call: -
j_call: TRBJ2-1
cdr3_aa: CASIKTGVNEQFF

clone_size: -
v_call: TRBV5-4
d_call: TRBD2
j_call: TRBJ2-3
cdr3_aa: CASKPGLAGARDTQYF

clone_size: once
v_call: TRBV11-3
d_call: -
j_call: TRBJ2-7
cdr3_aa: CASSSDSHSYEQYF

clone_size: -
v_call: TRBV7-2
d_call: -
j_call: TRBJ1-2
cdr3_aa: CASSLISSGSGPIGYTF

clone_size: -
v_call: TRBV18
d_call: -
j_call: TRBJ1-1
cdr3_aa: CASSQQGVGTEAFF

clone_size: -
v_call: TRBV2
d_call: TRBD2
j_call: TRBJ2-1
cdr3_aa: CASSGKRGSSYNEQFF

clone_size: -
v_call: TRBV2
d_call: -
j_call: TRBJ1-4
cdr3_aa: CASSGNQAATNEKLFF

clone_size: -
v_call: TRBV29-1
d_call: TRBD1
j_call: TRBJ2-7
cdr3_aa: CSVEEVTRGQGKQYF

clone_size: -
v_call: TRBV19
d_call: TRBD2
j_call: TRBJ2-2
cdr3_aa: CASFTSGTNTGELFF

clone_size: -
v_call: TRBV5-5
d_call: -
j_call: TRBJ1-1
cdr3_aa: CASGAASSTEAFF